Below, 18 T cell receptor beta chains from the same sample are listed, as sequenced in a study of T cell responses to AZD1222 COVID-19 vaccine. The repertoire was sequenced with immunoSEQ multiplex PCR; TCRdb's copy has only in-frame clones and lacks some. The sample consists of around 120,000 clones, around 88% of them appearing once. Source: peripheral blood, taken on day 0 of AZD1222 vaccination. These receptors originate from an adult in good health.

The CDR3 sequence: CASSATGLAGGKETQYF. The CDR3 nucleotides read TGTGCCAGCAGCGCAACCGGACTAGCGGGGGGGAAAGAGACCCAGTACTTC. The rearrangement uses TRBV9 and TRBJ2-5; 15 nucleotides match TRBD2. From germline, CDR1 is SGDLS and CDR2 YYNGEE. This CDR3 region has 17 residues. Germline trimming cut 3 bases from V and 3 bases from J; bases unmatched to any gene: 6.

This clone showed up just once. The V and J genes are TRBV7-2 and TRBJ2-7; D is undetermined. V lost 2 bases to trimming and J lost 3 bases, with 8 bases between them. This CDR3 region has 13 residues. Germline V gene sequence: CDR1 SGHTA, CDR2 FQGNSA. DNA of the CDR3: TGTGCCAGCAGCTTACCACAGAACTACGAGCAGTACTTC. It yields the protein CASSLPQNYEQYF.

The DNA for the CDR3 is TGTGCCAGCAGTTCCACGACAGGTACTCTGGGTGGCTACACCTTC. Its protein is CASSSTTGTLGGYTF. V is TRBV6-5 and J is TRBJ1-2; tentatively, D is TRBD1 (6 bases). The CDR3 consists of 15 residues. CDR1 is MNHEY, CDR2 SVGAGI, per germline. V shed 4 bases and J shed 7 bases, with 19 bases lying between them.

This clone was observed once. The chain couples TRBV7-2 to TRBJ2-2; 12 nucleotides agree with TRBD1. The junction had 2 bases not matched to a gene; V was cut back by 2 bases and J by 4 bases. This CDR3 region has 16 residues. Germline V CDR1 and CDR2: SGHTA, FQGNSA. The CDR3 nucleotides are TGTGCCAGCAGCTTAACGGGACAGGGGGCCACCGGGGAGCTGTTTTTT. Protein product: CASSLTGQGATGELFF.

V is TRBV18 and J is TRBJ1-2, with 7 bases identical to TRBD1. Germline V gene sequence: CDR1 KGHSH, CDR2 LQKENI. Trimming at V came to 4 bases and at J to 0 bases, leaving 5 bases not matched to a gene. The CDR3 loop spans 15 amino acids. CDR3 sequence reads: CASSQDRTPNYGYTF. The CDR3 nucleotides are TGTGCCAGCTCACAGGACAGGACTCCTAACTATGGCTACACCTTC.

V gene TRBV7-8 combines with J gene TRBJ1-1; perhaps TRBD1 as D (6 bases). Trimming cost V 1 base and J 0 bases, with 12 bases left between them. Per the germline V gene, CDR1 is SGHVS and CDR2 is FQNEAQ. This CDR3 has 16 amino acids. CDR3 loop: CASSLGRRGLNTEAFF. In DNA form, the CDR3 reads TGTGCCAGCAGCTTAGGGAGAAGGGGGTTGAACACTGAAGCTTTCTTT.

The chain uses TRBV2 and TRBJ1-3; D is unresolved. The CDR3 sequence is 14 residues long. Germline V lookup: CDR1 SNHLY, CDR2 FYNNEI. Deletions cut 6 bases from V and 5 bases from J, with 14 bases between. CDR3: CASSDSSARNTIYF. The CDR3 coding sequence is TGTGCCAGCAGCGATTCCTCAGCGCGAAACACCATATATTTT. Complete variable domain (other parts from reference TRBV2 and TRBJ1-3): EPEVTQTPSHQVTQMGQEVILRCVPISNHLYFYWYRQILGQKVEFLVSFYNNEISEKSEIFDDQFSVERPDGSNFTLKIRSTKLEDSAMYFCASSDSSARNTIYFGEGSWLTVV.

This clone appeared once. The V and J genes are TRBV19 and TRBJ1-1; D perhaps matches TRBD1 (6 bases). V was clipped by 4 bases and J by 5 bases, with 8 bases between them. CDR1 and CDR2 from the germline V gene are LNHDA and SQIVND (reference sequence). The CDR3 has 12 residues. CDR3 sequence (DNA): TGTGCCAGTAGTACTACAGGGACTGAAGCTTTCTTT. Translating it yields CASSTTGTEAFF.

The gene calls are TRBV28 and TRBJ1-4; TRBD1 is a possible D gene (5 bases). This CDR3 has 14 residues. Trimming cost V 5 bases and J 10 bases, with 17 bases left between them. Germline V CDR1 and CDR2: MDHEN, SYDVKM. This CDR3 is CASSGAPDGRKLFF. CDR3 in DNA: TGTGCCAGCAGTGGGGCGCCTGATGGGCGAAAACTGTTTTTT.

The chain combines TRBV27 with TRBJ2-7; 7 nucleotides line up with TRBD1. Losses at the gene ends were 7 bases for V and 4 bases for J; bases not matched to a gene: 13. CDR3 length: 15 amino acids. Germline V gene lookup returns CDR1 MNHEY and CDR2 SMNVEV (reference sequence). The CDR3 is CASNNHRGPSYEQYF. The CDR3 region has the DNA TGTGCCAGCAATAATCACAGGGGCCCCTCTTACGAGCAGTACTTC.

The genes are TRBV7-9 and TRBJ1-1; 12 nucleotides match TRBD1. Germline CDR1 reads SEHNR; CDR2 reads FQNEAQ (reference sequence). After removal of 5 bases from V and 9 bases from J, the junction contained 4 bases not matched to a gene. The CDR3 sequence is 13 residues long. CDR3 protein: CASSGTGGVKAFF. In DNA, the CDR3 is TGTGCCAGCAGCGGGACAGGGGGCGTGAAAGCTTTCTTT. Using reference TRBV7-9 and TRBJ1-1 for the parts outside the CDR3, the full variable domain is DTGVSQNPRHKITKRGQNVTFRCDPISEHNRLYWYRQTLGQGPEFLTYFQNEAQLEKSRLLSDRFSAERPKGSFSTLEIQRTEQGDSAMYLCASSGTGGVKAFFGQGTRLTVV.

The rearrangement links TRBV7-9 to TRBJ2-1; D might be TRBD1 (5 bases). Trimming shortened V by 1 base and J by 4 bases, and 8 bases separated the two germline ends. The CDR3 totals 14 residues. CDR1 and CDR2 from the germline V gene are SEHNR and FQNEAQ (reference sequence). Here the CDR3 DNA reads TGTGCCAGCAGCTTAGGGCAGGGATACAATGAGCAGTTCTTC. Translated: CASSLGQGYNEQFF.

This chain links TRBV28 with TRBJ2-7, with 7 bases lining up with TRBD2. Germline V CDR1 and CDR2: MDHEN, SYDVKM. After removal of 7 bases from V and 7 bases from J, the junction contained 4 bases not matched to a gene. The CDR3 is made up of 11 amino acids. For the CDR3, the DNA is TGTGCCAGCAACTACGGGAGGGAGCAGTACTTC. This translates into CASNYGREQYF.

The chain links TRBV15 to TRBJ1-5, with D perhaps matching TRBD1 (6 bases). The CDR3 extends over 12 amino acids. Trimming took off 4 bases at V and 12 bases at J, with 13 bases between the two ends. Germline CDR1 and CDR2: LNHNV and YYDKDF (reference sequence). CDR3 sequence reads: CATSTGQRDQHF. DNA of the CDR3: TGTGCCACCAGCACTGGACAGCGAGACCAGCATTTT.

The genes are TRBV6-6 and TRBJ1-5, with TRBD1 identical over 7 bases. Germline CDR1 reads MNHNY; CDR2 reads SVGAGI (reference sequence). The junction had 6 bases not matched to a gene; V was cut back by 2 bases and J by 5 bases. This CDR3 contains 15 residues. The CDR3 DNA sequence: TGTGCCAGCAGTTACCAACAGGGGAGTGATCAGCCCCAGCATTTT. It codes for CASSYQQGSDQPQHF.

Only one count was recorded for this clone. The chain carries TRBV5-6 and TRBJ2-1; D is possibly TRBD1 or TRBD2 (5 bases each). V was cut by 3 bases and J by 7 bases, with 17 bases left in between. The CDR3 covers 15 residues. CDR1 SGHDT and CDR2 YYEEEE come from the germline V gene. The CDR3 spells CASSSRWGSDNEQFF. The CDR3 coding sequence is TGTGCCAGCAGCTCTAGATGGGGGTCGGATAATGAGCAGTTCTTC.

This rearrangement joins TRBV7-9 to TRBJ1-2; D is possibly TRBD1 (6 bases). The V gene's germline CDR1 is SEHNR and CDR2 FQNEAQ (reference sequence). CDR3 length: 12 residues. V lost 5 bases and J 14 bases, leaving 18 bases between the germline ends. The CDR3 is CASSAYTIQGTF. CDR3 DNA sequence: TGTGCCAGCAGCGCCTACACAATCCAGGGGACCTTC.

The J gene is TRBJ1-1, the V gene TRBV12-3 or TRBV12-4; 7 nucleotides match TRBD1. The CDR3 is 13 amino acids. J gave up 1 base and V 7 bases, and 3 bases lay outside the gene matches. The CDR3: CASTRQGNTEAFF. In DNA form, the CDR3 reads TGTGCCAGCACCAGACAGGGGAACACTGAAGCTTTCTTT.